The T cell receptor (beta chain) described here comes from a study of OX40 agonist ivuxolimab in advanced cancers. Study information: The dose-escalation cohort was approximately 81% male, with a mean age of about 60 years, ranging about 23 to 80.

Turning to this clone: Its target is unknown.

Study observations and caveats: At 0.1 to 3.0 mg/kg and by week 6, CD4+ and CD8+ T cells in the blood had expanded clonally.

Sequencing used immunoSEQ multiplex PCR; TCRdb keeps in-frame clones, though not all of them. The sample has over 100,000 clones; just over 90% are singletons. The specimen was CD4+ or CD8+ T cells sorted from blood, collected in a trial of the OX40 agonist ivuxolimab. This receptor was obtained from an adult with an advanced solid tumor such as melanoma, head and neck, liver or kidney cancer.

As DNA, the CDR3 is TGCGCCAGCAGCTTGATAGCGGAAGAGCAGTTCTTC. Protein product: CASSLIAEEQFF. The chain links TRBV5-1 to TRBJ2-1, with a possible D match to TRBD2 (6 bases). Per germline, CDR1 SGHRS and CDR2 YFSETQ. Trimming took off 1 base at V and 10 bases at J, with 9 bases between the two ends. The CDR3 consists of 12 residues.